The 8 T cell receptor beta chains listed next were all sequenced from one sample in a study of T-cell memory formation after mild COVID-19. TCRdb used MiXCR to reprocess the 5' RACE reads, holding one entry per CDR3 protein. This repertoire shows about 290,000 distinct CDR3 sequences, approximately 15% found once; its top ten account for more than 20%. The sequencing input was PBMCs or a T cell subset sorted from them (not recorded which). These receptor sequences come from a man aged 18 to 35 who had mild COVID-19 (a few samples of this study predate the infection). Cell type and time point are not known.

V gene TRBV30 combines with J gene TRBJ2-7; 7 bases fit TRBD1. The CDR3 is 14 amino acids. Germline trimming cut 2 bases from V and 2 bases from J; bases unmatched to any gene: 6. The germline CDR1 and CDR2 sequences are GTSNPN and SVGIG (reference sequence). This chain's CDR3 is CAWSRTGEAYEQYF. The CDR3 nucleotides read TGTGCCTGGAGTCGGACAGGCGAGGCCTACGAGCAGTACTTC.

This clonotype came up a few times. This rearrangement joins TRBV7-2 to TRBJ1-2; the D is unclear. Trimming left V 5 bases short and J 2 bases short, with 12 bases between. The CDR3 runs to 14 residues. Germline values: CDR1 SGHTA, CDR2 FQGNSA. The CDR3: CASSRDILNYGYTF. The CDR3 DNA follows: TGTGCCAGCAGCCGCGACATTCTGAACTATGGCTACACCTTC.

This rearrangement joins TRBV4-2 to TRBJ2-3; TRBD2 matches at 8 bases. The CDR3 loop spans 16 amino acids. The ends lost 4 bases at V and 4 bases at J; junction bases unmatched: 10. Germline lookup yields CDR1 LGHNA and CDR2 YNFKEQ. The CDR3 protein is CASSPRAGTRSDTQYF. CDR3 in DNA: TGTGCCAGCAGCCCCCGCGCGGGGACTAGGTCAGATACGCAGTATTTT.

This clonotype was detected a few times. This chain joins TRBV6-2 or TRBV6-3 and TRBJ1-5, with 7 nucleotides matching TRBD1. The germline CDR1 and CDR2 sequences are MNHEY and SVGEGT. This CDR3 is built from 16 residues. The J segment lost 6 bases and the V segment lost 4 bases, leaving 12 bases of the junction unmatched. The CDR3 sequence is CASSFLDRAPAQPQHF. Written as DNA, the CDR3 is TGTGCCAGCAGTTTCCTCGACAGGGCCCCGGCTCAGCCCCAGCATTTT.

V gene TRBV4-3 combines with J gene TRBJ1-4; D is uncertain. Trimming removed 2 bases at V and 1 base at J, with 17 bases between. This CDR3 has 18 amino acids. In germline, CDR1 is LGHNA, CDR2 YSLEER. Here the CDR3 DNA reads TGCGCCAGCAGCCAACTCCCGCCGTCATGGGAAACTAATGAAAAACTGTTTTTT. It yields the protein CASSQLPPSWETNEKLFF.

This clonotype was detected only a few times. The chain has TRBV6-2 or TRBV6-3 and TRBJ1-2, with D uncertain. The V and J ends lost 6 bases and 0 bases respectively, with 11 bases between them. Looked up from germline, CDR1 is MNHEY and CDR2 is SVGEGT. The CDR3 is 14 residues long. The CDR3 loop is CASSWTNPNYGYTF. CDR3 DNA: TGTGCCAGCAGCTGGACGAATCCTAACTATGGCTACACCTTC.

The chain links TRBV20-1 to TRBJ2-5; 8 bases agree with TRBD1. The CDR3 sequence is 15 residues long. The V segment lost 6 bases and the J segment 1 base; nucleotides outside the gene matches: 10. CDR1 is DFQATT, CDR2 SNEGSKA, per germline (reference sequence). For the CDR3, the DNA is TGCAGTGCCATGAGCTGGGACAGGAGCCAAGAGACCCAGTACTTC. The encoded protein is CSAMSWDRSQETQYF.

This clonotype was seen ten or more times. This chain joins TRBV30 and TRBJ1-2, with D hard to call. The CDR3 runs to 13 residues. V was cut by 0 bases and J by 4 bases, with 9 bases left in between. The germline V gene encodes CDR1 GTSNPN and CDR2 SVGIG (reference sequence). In nucleotides, the CDR3 is TGTGCCTGGAGTGTACAAGCCTCCTATGGCTACACCTTC. As protein: CAWSVQASYGYTF.